This T cell receptor (beta chain) was documented in a study of glioma-infiltrating T cells (dated by TCRdb to 2016 to 2017). Concerning the study at large: Glioma tissue, non-neoplastic brain tissue and matched peripheral blood mononuclear cells were used as sources from which TCR alpha- and beta-chain repertoires were sequenced. Each tissue-infiltrating repertoire was compared with the same patient's peripheral blood repertoire to measure divergence between tissue and blood T-cell populations. Three low-grade glioma patients, about eight primary glioblastoma patients and three non-glioma patients contributing non-neoplastic brain tissue were included in the paired cohort.

Broad study findings and their caveats: VJ-independent divergence between tissue and blood was lower than expected in non-neoplastic patients but higher than expected in all gliomas, particularly low-grade gliomas. Very few CDR3 sequences were shared between tissue and blood, attributed to high CDR3 diversity and limited sampling. Group comparisons rested on small numbers: three non-neoplastic, three low-grade glioma and under ten glioblastoma patients.

This clonotype was found many times. The clone's antigen remains unknown. Per-nucleotide qualities are absent, and no much larger clonotype sits a single base away. V was cut back by 4 bases and J by 10 bases, leaving a gap of 14 bases between them. According to the germline V gene, CDR1 reads LGHNA and CDR2 reads YSLEER. The CDR3 spans 13 residues, from the cysteine through the phenylalanine. Only the CDR3 DNA stays, 39 bases, in frame from base 1. TCR alpha and beta CDR3 regions were amplified with the iRepertoire nested amplicon-rescue multiplex PCR (arm-PCR) platform from RNA. One-step reverse transcription and amplification used about 90-450 ng of tissue mRNA or PBMC total RNA as input. Following bead purification, Illumina adapters were added by a secondary multiplex PCR, and libraries between 200 and 400 bp were gel-purified. The libraries contained internal 6-nucleotide barcodes that were used for demultiplexing. Sequencing of libraries was performed on an Illumina MiSeq with 2x220 or 2x250 nucleotide paired-end reads. The authors' analysis ran thus. Paired reads were merged using FLASH 1.2.11 and aligned with BWA-MEM to the GRCh37 human genome, and TRA and TRB reads were then extracted. V and J assignment used an IMGT-derived reference of cassette sequences and CDR3 motifs that included pseudogenes. Three-frame translation of reads was performed, and productive CDR3s were defined as those with a C...FGXG motif and no stop codons. Clonotypes were defined as unique combinations of V-J cassette pair and CDR3 amino acid sequence. Filtering of reads was based on Hamming distance, with the threshold set by the sequence error rate of each sample in mapped regions. TCRdb reworked the public reads: Q25 trimming with fastp, MiXCR clone assembly, productive beta chains retained. For every CDR3 protein sequence, its rows merge into one entry that carries the most common genes and DNA. These V and J calls originate from TCRdb's pipeline instead of the authors' own analysis. Within this sample are about 110,000 distinct CDR3 sequences, with less than 30% of them counted one time only. Of the sample, 30% to 35% falls within the top ten clones.

Sequencing was done on a sample of glioma tissue, nonneoplastic brain tissue, or PBMCs (not recorded which). This TCR came from a human donor with low-grade glioma or glioblastoma, undergoing nonglioma brain surgery, or in good health (not recorded which). The chain is encoded by TRBV4-3 joined to TRBJ2-1; the D gene is possibly TRBD1 or TRBD2, with 5 bases matching each. In nucleotide form, the sequence is TGCGCCAGCAGCCTCTACCAGGGAGAAGAGCAGTTCTTC. The resulting protein is CASSLYQGEEQFF.